The source of this T cell receptor beta chain is a study of T cell changes during pregnancy in multiple sclerosis. Sequencing was performed with immunoSEQ multiplex PCR; in TCRdb, only in-frame clones are kept and a portion is missing. The sample yields 65,000 to 95,000 clones, under 95% seen once. The CDR3 contains 14 residues. CDR1 is SGHTA and CDR2 is FQGNSA in the germline V gene. V was pared by 6 bases and J by 2 bases, with 13 bases between. This sequence originates from a female donor in good health, enrolled as a control in a pregnancy study. This sample comprised peripheral blood, obtained after pregnancy. V is TRBV7-2 and J is TRBJ2-5, with D possibly matching TRBD2 (6 bases). The CDR3 DNA follows: TGTGCCAGCAGATACACCGGGGGACAAGAGACCCAGTACTTC. Translating gives CASRYTGGQETQYF.